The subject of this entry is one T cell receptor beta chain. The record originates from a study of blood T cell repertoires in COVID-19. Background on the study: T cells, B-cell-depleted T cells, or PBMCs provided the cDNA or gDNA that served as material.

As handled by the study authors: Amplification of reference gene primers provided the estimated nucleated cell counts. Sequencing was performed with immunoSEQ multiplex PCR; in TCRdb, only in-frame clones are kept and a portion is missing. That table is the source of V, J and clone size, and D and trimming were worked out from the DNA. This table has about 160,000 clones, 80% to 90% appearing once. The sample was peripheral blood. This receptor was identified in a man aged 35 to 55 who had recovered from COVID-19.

DNA for the CDR3: TGTGCCAGCAGCGTAGATAATACCCCTGTCGGTCAGTACTTC. It translates to CASSVDNTPVGQYF. The V call is TRBV9, the J call TRBJ2-7; D remains ambiguous. Trimming cost V 0 bases and J 10 bases, with 17 bases left between them. Germline loops: CDR1 SGDLS, CDR2 YYNGEE. This CDR3 has 14 amino acids.